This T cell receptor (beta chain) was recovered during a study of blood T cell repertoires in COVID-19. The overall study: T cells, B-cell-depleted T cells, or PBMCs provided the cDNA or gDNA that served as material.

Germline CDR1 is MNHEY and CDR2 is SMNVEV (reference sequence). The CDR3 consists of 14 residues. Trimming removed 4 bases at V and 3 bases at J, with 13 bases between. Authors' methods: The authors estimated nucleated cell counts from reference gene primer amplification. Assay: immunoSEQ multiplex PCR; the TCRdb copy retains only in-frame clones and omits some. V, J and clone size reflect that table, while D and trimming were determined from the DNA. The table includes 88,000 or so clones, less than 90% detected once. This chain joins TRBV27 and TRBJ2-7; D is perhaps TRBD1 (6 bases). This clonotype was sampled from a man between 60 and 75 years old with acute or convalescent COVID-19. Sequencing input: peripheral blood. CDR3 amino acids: CASSSPGHHYEQYF. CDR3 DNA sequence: TGTGCCAGCAGTTCACCGGGACATCACTACGAGCAGTACTTC.